One TCR beta chain is described in this entry. Its antigen remains unidentified. Sequence at one end of the junction differs from germline and may be a read error. Study donors comprised healthy, HIV-negative adults devoid of recent acute infection or vaccination. These data come from a study of shared clonotypes between healthy human individuals. Notes on the study in general: With several donors compared, around 5.4% of naive CD4 clonotypes were shared.

CDR1 is SSHAT, CDR2 FNYEAQ, per germline (reference sequence). The CDR3 spans 13 residues. At the deep level, the assay was run. For each subset, genomic DNA was distributed in equal portions over several immunoSEQ plates. Clones were sequenced by immunoSEQ multiplex PCR, and TCRdb holds only the in-frame ones, with some missing. The sample lists some 2 million clones; approximately 95% were seen once. Sequencing input: naive CD4+ T cells sorted from blood. Subset here: CD45RA+ positively selected. V and J are TRBV7-7 and TRBJ2-2, with no clear D. This sequence originates from a man aged 18 to 29 in good health. In DNA form, the CDR3 reads TGTGCTAGCAGCCCCGGGTTCACCGGGGAGCTGTTTTTT. Amino acids: CASSPGFTGELFF. The variable domain in full, completed from reference TRBV7-7 and TRBJ2-2, reads GAGVSQSPRYKVTKRGQDVTLRCDPISSHATLYWYQQALGQGPEFLTYFNYEAQPDKSGLPSDRFSAERPEGSISTLTIQRTEQRDSAMYRCASSPGFTGELFFGEGSRLTVL.